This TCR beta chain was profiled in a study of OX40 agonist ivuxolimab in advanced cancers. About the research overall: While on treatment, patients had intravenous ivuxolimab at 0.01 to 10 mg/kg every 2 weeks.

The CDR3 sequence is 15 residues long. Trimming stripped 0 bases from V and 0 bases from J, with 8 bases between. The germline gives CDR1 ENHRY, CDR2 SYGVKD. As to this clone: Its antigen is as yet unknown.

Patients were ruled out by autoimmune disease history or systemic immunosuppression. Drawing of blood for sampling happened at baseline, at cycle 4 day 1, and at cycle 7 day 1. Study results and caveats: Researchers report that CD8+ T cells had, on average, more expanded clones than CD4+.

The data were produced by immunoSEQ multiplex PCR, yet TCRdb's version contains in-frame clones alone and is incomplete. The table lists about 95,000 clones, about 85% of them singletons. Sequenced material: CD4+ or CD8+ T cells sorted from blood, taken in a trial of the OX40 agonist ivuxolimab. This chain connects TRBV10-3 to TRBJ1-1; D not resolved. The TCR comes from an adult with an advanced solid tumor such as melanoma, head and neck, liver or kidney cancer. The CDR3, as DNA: TGTGCCATCAGTGAGTCAACCGGGTTGAACACTGAAGCTTTCTTT. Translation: CAISESTGLNTEAFF.